These 26 T cell receptor beta chains came from one sample sequenced in a study of memory CD4+ T cells and cytomegalovirus serostatus. The sort gate was single viable CD3+CD4+CD8-CD45RO+ cells for memory CD4+ T cells. TCRdb's table, derived via immunoSEQ multiplex PCR, lists solely in-frame clones and lacks some. The data contain about 40,000 clones, around 72% of them singletons. Sequences were obtained from memory CD4+ T cells from blood. These receptors came from an adult in good health and CMV-seronegative.

The chain recombines TRBV6-5 with TRBJ1-5, with D tentatively TRBD1 (5 bases). Germline loops: CDR1 MNHEY, CDR2 SVGAGI. Trimming stripped 7 bases from V and 6 bases from J, with 13 bases between. The CDR3 is 13 amino acids. The DNA of the CDR3 is TGTGCCAGCAACCCGGCGGGGGGTCAGCCCCAGCATTTT. It translates to CASNPAGGQPQHF.

In this sample, this clone turned up a few times. The J gene is TRBJ1-5, the V gene TRBV6-1; D is possibly TRBD1 (5 bases). V shed 4 bases and J shed 4 bases, with 14 bases lying between them. Per germline, CDR1 MNHNS and CDR2 SASEGT. CDR3 length: 15 residues. In DNA form, the CDR3 reads TGTGCCAGCAGTGTAGGCTTTGGGGGAAATCAGCCCCAGCATTTT. Amino acid sequence: CASSVGFGGNQPQHF.

The rearrangement uses TRBV7-2 and TRBJ2-1; D possibly corresponds to TRBD1 (6 bases). The germline V gene has CDR1 SGHTA and CDR2 FQGNSA. Trimming left V 4 bases short and J 4 bases short, with 11 bases between. This CDR3 contains 14 residues. CDR3 nucleotide sequence: TGTGCCAGCAGCTGGCAACAGGGTTACAATGAGCAGTTCTTC. Translation gives CASSWQQGYNEQFF.

This chain uses TRBV4-1 with TRBJ1-2; no definite D call. CDR1 and CDR2 from the germline V gene are MGHRA and YSYEKL. This CDR3 is 16 amino acids long. V was pared by 6 bases and J by 2 bases, with 19 bases between. CDR3 loop: CASSPLMGRGNYGYTF. The CDR3 DNA reads as TGCGCCAGCAGTCCACTGATGGGTCGGGGAAACTATGGCTACACCTTC.

The chain couples TRBV6-5 to TRBJ1-2; TRBD1 might be the D (5 bases). The CDR3 sequence is 11 residues long. Deletions cut 6 bases from V and 6 bases from J, with 8 bases between. Germline values: CDR1 MNHEY, CDR2 SVGAGI. In DNA, the CDR3 is TGTGCCAGCAGCCAGGGTCATGGCTACACCTTC. Amino acids: CASSQGHGYTF.

This chain connects TRBV5-4 to TRBJ2-7, with D unclear. Germline lookup yields CDR1 SGHNT and CDR2 YYREEE (reference sequence). Trimming shortened V by 0 bases and J by 5 bases, and 9 bases separated the two germline ends. The CDR3 loop spans 13 amino acids. The CDR3 here is CASSLDPGDEQYF. The DNA for the CDR3 is TGTGCCAGCAGCTTGGACCCTGGCGACGAGCAGTACTTC. Looking up the rest from reference TRBV5-4 and TRBJ2-7 gives the full variable domain: ETGVTQSPTHLIKTRGQQVTLRCSSQSGHNTVSWYQQALGQGPQFIFQYYREEENGRGNFPPRFSGLQFPNYSSELNVNALELDDSALYLCASSLDPGDEQYFGPGTRLTVT.

The V gene is TRBV7-9, the J gene TRBJ1-2; no clear D gene. The CDR3 totals 12 residues. Trimming removed 4 bases from V and 5 bases from J, with 8 bases in between. Germline assignment: CDR1 SEHNR and CDR2 FQNEAQ (reference sequence). The DNA for the CDR3 is TGTGCCAGCAGCTGGACCGATTATGGCTACACCTTC. It translates to CASSWTDYGYTF. Based on the CDR3 plus reference TRBV7-9 and TRBJ1-2, the full variable domain is DTGVSQNPRHKITKRGQNVTFRCDPISEHNRLYWYRQTLGQGPEFLTYFQNEAQLEKSRLLSDRFSAERPKGSFSTLEIQRTEQGDSAMYLCASSWTDYGYTFGSGTRLTVV.

This clone was seen a few times. The chain recombines TRBV10-3 with TRBJ2-1; 10 bases fit TRBD2. CDR1 is ENHRY and CDR2 is SYGVKD in the germline V gene. The length of the CDR3 is 14 residues. Trimming cost V 6 bases and J 7 bases; bases outside gene matches: 6. For the CDR3, the DNA is TGTGCCATCAGCCCACCGGGACTAGCGAATGAGCAGTTCTTC. It encodes CAISPPGLANEQFF.

The chain employs TRBV11-2 and TRBJ2-2; D not certain. V was trimmed by 5 bases and J by 6 bases, leaving 7 bases between them. Germline V gene lookup returns CDR1 SGHAT and CDR2 FQNNGV. The CDR3 runs to 12 residues. In nucleotides, the CDR3 is TGTGCCAGCAGCCACGGATCCGGGGAGCTGTTTTTT. As protein: CASSHGSGELFF.

This chain connects TRBV5-5 to TRBJ2-6; D call uncertain. Trimming stripped 0 bases from V and 2 bases from J, with 3 bases between. Germline V gene lookup returns CDR1 SGHKS and CDR2 YYEKEE (reference sequence). The CDR3 is 14 residues long. Here the CDR3 reads CASSLEAGANVLTF. CDR3 in DNA: TGTGCCAGCAGCTTGGAGGCTGGGGCCAACGTCCTGACTTTC.

The chain combines TRBV27 with TRBJ1-2, with D perhaps matching TRBD1 (6 bases). The V and J ends lost 5 bases and 7 bases respectively, with 17 bases between them. The CDR3 covers 14 residues. Germline V CDR1 and CDR2: MNHEY, SMNVEV (reference sequence). The CDR3 sequence is CASSHKRGSGGYTF. CDR3 DNA sequence: TGTGCCAGCAGTCACAAGAGGGGGTCGGGTGGCTACACCTTC.

Points on this clone: The same CDR3 is also encoded by other DNA sequences in this sample. The chain recombines TRBV6-5 with TRBJ1-2, with D perhaps matching TRBD1 (6 bases). Trimming stripped 6 bases from V and 6 bases from J, with 14 bases between. This CDR3 spans 13 amino acids. Germline CDR1 MNHEY, CDR2 SVGAGI. Here the CDR3 reads CASSYRGGDGYTF. In DNA form, the CDR3 reads TGTGCCAGCAGCTACCGAGGGGGGGATGGCTACACCTTC.

In its sample, this clone was seen a few times. The rearrangement uses TRBV4-2 and TRBJ1-4; the match to TRBD1 covers 7 bases. Germline CDR1 reads LGHNA; CDR2 reads YNFKEQ. The CDR3 sequence is 14 residues long. V was clipped by 4 bases and J by 8 bases; unmatched bases: 7. The CDR3 loop is CASSRPGTEEKLFF. In DNA, the CDR3 is TGTGCCAGCAGCCGCCCCGGGACAGAAGAAAAACTGTTTTTT.

The chain combines TRBV18 with TRBJ1-5; D gene unclear. This CDR3 comprises 15 residues. V was cut by 3 bases and J by 1 base, with 10 bases left in between. CDR1 and CDR2 (germline): KGHSH, LQKENI. The CDR3 here is CASSPLGQSNQPQHF. Here the CDR3 DNA reads TGTGCCAGCTCACCTCTAGGGCAAAGCAATCAGCCCCAGCATTTT. Full variable domain (missing parts from reference TRBV18 and TRBJ1-5): NAGVMQNPRHLVRRRGQEARLRCSPMKGHSHVYWYRQLPEEGLKFMVYLQKENIIDESGMPKERFSAEFPKEGPSILRIQQVVRGDSAAYFCASSPLGQSNQPQHFGDGTRLSIL.

The sample holds a few counts of this clone. The CDR3 sequence is CASSPGAWGTDTQYF. DNA for the CDR3: TGTGCCAGCAGTCCTGGGGCCTGGGGCACAGATACGCAGTATTTT. The genes are TRBV28 and TRBJ2-3; possibly TRBD1 for D (5 bases). V dropped 5 bases and J dropped 1 base, with 13 bases sitting between them. This CDR3 region has 15 residues. The V gene's germline CDR1 is MDHEN and CDR2 SYDVKM.

V and J are TRBV13 and TRBJ1-2, with 12 positions matching TRBD1. The CDR3 length is 15 residues. J gave up 4 bases and V 5 bases, and 5 bases lay outside the gene matches. In germline, CDR1 is PRHDT, CDR2 FYEKMQ (reference sequence). The CDR3 nucleotides are TGTGCCAGCAGCGCCCTGGGACAGGGGGCCTATGGCTACACCTTC. This translates into CASSALGQGAYGYTF.

The chain links TRBV7-2 to TRBJ2-7, with D perhaps matching TRBD2 (5 bases). In germline, CDR1 is SGHTA, CDR2 FQGNSA. CDR3 size: 14 residues. V shed 3 bases and J shed 3 bases, with 12 bases lying between them. The CDR3, as DNA: TGTGCCAGCAGCTTCAGGTCTAGCTACTACGAGCAGTACTTC. It translates to CASSFRSSYYEQYF. Filled out from reference TRBV7-2 and TRBJ2-7, the complete variable domain reads GAGVSQSPSNKVTEKGKDVELRCDPISGHTALYWYRQSLGQGLEFLIYFQGNSAPDKSGLPSDRFSAERTGGSVSTLTIQRTQQEDSAVYLCASSFRSSYYEQYFGPGTRLTVT.

V and J are TRBV11-1 and TRBJ1-6; D is unclear. Trimming pared 5 bases from V and 0 bases from J, leaving 11 bases between. The germline V gene has CDR1 SGHAT and CDR2 FQDESV (reference sequence). This CDR3 is built from 16 residues. CDR3 residues: CASSQHQSSYNSPLHF. DNA of the CDR3: TGTGCCAGCAGCCAACATCAGAGCTCCTATAATTCACCCCTCCACTTT.

V gene TRBV2 combines with J gene TRBJ1-4; no clear D gene. CDR1 is SNHLY, CDR2 FYNNEI, per germline. The CDR3 runs 15 residues. Between the trimmed V and J ends, which lost 2 bases and 8 bases, there was a span of 15 bases. In DNA, the CDR3 is TGTGCCAGCAGTGAAAACGGACCGGCGGTAGAAAAACTGTTTTTT. Translating gives CASSENGPAVEKLFF.

This clone was detected only once. This chain joins TRBV5-5 and TRBJ1-1, with a tentative D call TRBD1 (5 bases). The CDR3 contains 17 residues. V gave up 1 base and J gave up 5 bases, with 21 bases separating them. The germline V gene encodes CDR1 SGHKS and CDR2 YYEKEE (reference sequence). CDR3 protein: CASSLFSSGTKGTEAFF. CDR3 DNA: TGTGCCAGCAGCTTGTTTAGCTCCGGGACGAAGGGAACTGAAGCTTTCTTT.

This clone was observed once. V usage is TRBV2 and J usage is TRBJ1-6, with TRBD1 as a possible D gene (5 bases). V dropped 6 bases and J dropped 7 bases, with 16 bases sitting between them. The CDR3 contains 15 residues. Germline V lookup: CDR1 SNHLY, CDR2 FYNNEI. CDR3 region: CASRGSGGSNSPLHF. The CDR3 nucleotides are TGTGCCAGCAGGGGCTCGGGGGGATCGAATTCACCCCTCCACTTT.

In its sample, this clone was seen once. The chain has TRBV27 and TRBJ2-7; possibly TRBD2 for D (6 bases). The germline V gene encodes CDR1 MNHEY and CDR2 SMNVEV (reference sequence). This CDR3 comprises 12 residues. V was clipped by 5 bases and J by 2 bases, with 7 bases between them. CDR3 amino acids: CASSRGAYEQYF. CDR3 nucleotides: TGTGCCAGCAGTCGCGGGGCCTACGAGCAGTACTTC.

This chain connects TRBV18 to TRBJ1-1; TRBD1 agrees at 10 bases. This CDR3 has 15 amino acids. Germline trimming cut 6 bases from V and 4 bases from J; bases unmatched to any gene: 8. Per the germline V gene, CDR1 is KGHSH and CDR2 is LQKENI. CDR3 in DNA: TGTGCCAGCTCCCCCGGACAGGGGGTTGGCACTGAAGCTTTCTTT. Translation: CASSPGQGVGTEAFF.

The chain is built from TRBV4-1 and TRBJ1-2; no clear D gene. The CDR3 is 15 amino acids. Trimming stripped 0 bases from V and 5 bases from J, with 13 bases between. CDR1 is MGHRA, CDR2 YSYEKL, per germline. The chain's CDR3 is CASSQEWGQGYGYTF. Written as DNA, the CDR3 is TGCGCCAGCAGCCAAGAATGGGGTCAAGGATATGGCTACACCTTC.

The chain couples TRBV18 to TRBJ2-2; weak D call: TRBD1 (6 bases). From germline, CDR1 is KGHSH and CDR2 LQKENI. The V and J ends lost 4 bases and 5 bases respectively, with 11 bases between them. The CDR3 is 14 residues long. The CDR3 here is CASSRNRETGELFF. DNA of the CDR3: TGTGCCAGCTCACGAAACAGGGAAACCGGGGAGCTGTTTTTT.

The V call is TRBV15, the J call TRBJ1-4; tentatively, D is TRBD1 (5 bases). This CDR3 has 16 residues. Germline V lookup: CDR1 LNHNV, CDR2 YYDKDF (reference sequence). Trimming stripped 5 bases from V and 0 bases from J, with 13 bases between. In DNA, the CDR3 is TGTGCCACCAGCGACCCGGGACTGGCAACTAATGAAAAACTGTTTTTT. Protein product: CATSDPGLATNEKLFF.